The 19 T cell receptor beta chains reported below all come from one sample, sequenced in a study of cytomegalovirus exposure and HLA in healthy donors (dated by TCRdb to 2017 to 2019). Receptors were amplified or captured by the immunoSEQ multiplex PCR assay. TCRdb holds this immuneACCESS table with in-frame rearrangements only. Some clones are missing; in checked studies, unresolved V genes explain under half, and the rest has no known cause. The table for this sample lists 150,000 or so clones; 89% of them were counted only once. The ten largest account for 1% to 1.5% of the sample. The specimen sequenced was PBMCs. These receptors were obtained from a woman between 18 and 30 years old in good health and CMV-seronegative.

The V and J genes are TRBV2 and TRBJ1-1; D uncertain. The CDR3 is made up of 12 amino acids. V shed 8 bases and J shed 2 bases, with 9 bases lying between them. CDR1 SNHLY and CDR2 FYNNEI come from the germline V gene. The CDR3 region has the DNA TGTGCCAGCTTTGCGCCAAACACTGAAGCTTTCTTT. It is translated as CASFAPNTEAFF.

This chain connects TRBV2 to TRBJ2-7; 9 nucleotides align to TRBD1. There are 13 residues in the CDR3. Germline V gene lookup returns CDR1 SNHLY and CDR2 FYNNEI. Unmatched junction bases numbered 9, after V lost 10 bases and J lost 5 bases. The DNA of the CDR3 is TGTGCCACTATGCCCGGGACAGGGAACGAGCAGTACTTC. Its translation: CATMPGTGNEQYF.

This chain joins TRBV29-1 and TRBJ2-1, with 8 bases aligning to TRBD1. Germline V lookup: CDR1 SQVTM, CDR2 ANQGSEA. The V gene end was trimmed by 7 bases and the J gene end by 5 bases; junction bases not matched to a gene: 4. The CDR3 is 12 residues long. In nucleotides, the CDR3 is TGCAGCGGAGCGACAGGGGACAATGAGCAGTTCTTC. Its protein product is CSGATGDNEQFF.

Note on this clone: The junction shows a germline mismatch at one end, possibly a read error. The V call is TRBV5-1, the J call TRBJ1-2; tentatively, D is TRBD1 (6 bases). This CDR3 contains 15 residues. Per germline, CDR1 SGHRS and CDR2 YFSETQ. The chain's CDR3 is CASSPERGQTREEFF. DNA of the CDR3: TGCGCCAGCAGCCCGGAGCGGGGGCAAACACGTGAGGAATTCTTC. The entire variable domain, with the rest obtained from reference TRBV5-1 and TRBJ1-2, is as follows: KAGVTQTPRYLIKTRGQQVTLSCSPISGHRSVSWYQQTPGQGLQFLFEYFSETQRNKGNFPGRFSGRQFSNSRSEMNVSTLELGDSALYLCASSPERGQTREEFFGSGTRLTVV.

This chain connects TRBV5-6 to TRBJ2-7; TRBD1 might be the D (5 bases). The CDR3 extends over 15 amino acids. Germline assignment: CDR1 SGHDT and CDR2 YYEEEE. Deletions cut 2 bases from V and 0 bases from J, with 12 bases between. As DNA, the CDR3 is TGTGCCAGCAGCTTCCTGACAGCGTCCTCCTACGAGCAGTACTTC. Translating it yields CASSFLTASSYEQYF.

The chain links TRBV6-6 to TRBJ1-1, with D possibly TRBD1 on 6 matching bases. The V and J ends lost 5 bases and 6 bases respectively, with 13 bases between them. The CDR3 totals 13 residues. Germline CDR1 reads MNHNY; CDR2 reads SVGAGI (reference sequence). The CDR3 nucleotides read TGTGCCAGCAGTAGACCACAGGGCCCTGAAGCTTTCTTT. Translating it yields CASSRPQGPEAFF.

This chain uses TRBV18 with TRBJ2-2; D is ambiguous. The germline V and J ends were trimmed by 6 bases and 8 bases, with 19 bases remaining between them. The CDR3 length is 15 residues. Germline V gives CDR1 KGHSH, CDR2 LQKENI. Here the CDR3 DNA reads TGTGCCAGCTCGTCAAGAGAGGCATATTCTGGGGAGCTGTTTTTT. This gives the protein CASSSREAYSGELFF.

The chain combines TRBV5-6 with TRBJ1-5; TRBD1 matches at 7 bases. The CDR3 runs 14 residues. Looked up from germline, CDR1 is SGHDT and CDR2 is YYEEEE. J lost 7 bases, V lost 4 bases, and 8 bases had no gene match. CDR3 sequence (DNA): TGTGCCAGCAGCGTTGCAGGGGGGCGGCAGCCCCAGCATTTT. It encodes CASSVAGGRQPQHF.

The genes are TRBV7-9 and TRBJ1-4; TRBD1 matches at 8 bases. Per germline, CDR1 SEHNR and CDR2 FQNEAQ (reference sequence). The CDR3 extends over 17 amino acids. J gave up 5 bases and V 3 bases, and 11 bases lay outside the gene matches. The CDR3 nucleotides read TGTGCCAGCAGCTTTTGGACAGGGCTAGCCGGGAATGAAAAACTGTTTTTT. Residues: CASSFWTGLAGNEKLFF.

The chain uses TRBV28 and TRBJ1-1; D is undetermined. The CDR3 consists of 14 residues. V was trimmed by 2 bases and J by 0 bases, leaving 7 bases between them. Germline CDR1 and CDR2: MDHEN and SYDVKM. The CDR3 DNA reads TGTGCCAGCAGTTTAACGCAGGTGAACACTGAAGCTTTCTTT. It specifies CASSLTQVNTEAFF.

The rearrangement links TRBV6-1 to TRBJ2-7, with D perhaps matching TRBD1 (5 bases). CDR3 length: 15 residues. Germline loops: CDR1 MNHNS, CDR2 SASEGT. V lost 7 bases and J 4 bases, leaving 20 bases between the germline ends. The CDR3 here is CASTPLYGHRYEQYF. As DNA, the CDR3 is TGTGCCAGCACCCCGCTCTATGGACATCGATACGAGCAGTACTTC.

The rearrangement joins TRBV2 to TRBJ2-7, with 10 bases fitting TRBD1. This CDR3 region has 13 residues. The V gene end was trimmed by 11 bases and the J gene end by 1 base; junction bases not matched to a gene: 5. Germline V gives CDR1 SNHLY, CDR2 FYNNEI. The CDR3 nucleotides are TGTGCCCTCGGGACAGGGGATTCCTACGAGCAGTACTTC. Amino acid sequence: CALGTGDSYEQYF.

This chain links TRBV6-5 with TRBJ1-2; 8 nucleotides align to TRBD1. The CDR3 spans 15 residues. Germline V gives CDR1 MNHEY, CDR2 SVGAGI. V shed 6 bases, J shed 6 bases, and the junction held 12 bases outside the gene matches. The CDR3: CASSRTRTGHNGYTF. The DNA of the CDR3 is TGTGCCAGCAGCCGAACCCGGACAGGGCACAATGGCTACACCTTC.

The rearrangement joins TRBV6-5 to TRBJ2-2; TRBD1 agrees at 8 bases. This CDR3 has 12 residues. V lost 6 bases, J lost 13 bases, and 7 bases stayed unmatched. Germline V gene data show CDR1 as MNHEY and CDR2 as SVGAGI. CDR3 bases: TGTGCCAGCAGCCTACAGGGGGTAGTGCTGTTTTTT. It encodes CASSLQGVVLFF.

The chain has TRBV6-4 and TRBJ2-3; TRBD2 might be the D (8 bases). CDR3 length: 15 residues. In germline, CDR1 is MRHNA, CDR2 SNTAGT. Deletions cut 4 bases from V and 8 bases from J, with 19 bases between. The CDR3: CASSVRGGEGATQYF. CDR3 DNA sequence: TGTGCCAGCAGTGTCCGGGGGGGCGAGGGGGCTACGCAGTATTTT.

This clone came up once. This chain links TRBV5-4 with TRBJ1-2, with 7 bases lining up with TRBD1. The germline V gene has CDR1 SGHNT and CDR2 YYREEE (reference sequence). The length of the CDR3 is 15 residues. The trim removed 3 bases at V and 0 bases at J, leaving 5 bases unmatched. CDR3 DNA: TGTGCCAGCAGCTACGGACAGGAGGCTAACTATGGCTACACCTTC. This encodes CASSYGQEANYGYTF.

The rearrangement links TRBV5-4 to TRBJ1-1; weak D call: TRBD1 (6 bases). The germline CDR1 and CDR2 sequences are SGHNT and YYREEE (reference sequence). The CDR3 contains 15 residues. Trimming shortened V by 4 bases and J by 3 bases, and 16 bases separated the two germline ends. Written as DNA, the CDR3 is TGTGCCAGCAGCGAGGGTACAGGGATGGACACTGAAGCTTTCTTT. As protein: CASSEGTGMDTEAFF.

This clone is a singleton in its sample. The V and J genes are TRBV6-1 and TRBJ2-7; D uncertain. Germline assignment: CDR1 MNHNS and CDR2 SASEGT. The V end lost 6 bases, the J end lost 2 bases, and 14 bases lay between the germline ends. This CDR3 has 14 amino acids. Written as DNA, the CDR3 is TGTGCCAGCAGGGGCGCAACCGACGCCTACGAGCAGTACTTC. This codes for CASRGATDAYEQYF.

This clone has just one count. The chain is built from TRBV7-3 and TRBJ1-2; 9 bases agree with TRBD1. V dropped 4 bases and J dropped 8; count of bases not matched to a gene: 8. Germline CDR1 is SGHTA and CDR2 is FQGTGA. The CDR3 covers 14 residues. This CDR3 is CASSSTGTGRGYTF. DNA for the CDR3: TGTGCCAGCAGCTCAACCGGGACAGGGCGCGGCTACACCTTC.